This TCR beta chain was found in a study of OX40 agonist ivuxolimab in advanced cancers. Across the study: From 23 to 79 years was the age range, with a mean of around 56 years, and roughly 83% were male. Study-wide results and limits: At 0.1 to 3.0 mg/kg and by week 6, CD4+ and CD8+ T cells in the blood had expanded clonally.

Remarks on this clone: The antigen remains undetermined.

Blood got drawn at baseline, again on cycle 4 day 1, and then on cycle 7 day 1. The repertoire was sequenced with immunoSEQ multiplex PCR; TCRdb's copy has only in-frame clones and lacks some. The repertoire holds 55,000 to 70,000 clones, 70% to 90% seen once, with 4.5% to 5.5% in the top ten. The material was CD4+ or CD8+ T cells sorted from blood, obtained in a trial of the OX40 agonist ivuxolimab. This clonotype originated in an adult with an advanced solid tumor such as melanoma, head and neck, liver or kidney cancer.

CDR3 residues: CAIRDRGETQYF. The DNA for the CDR3 is TGTGCCATCAGGGACAGGGGGGAGACCCAGTACTTC. The J gene is TRBJ2-5, the V gene TRBV10-3; 10 positions agree with TRBD1. CDR3 size: 12 residues. Losses at the gene ends were 6 bases for V and 5 bases for J; bases not matched to a gene: 0. Germline assignment: CDR1 ENHRY and CDR2 SYGVKD.